Described below is a single T cell receptor (beta chain) sequence and its context. Its antigen is undetermined. The data stem from a study of cytomegalovirus exposure and HLA in healthy donors. Study-wide findings and caveats: Trimming of TCR beta V- and J-genes showed a link, identified in a later analysis, to a missense DCLRE1C variant. The majority of TCR sequences were rare, yet some public TCRs appeared in many donors. Immune exposure was documented only through CMV serostatus.

The PCR was carried out with 60 Vbeta primers and 13 Jbeta primers. Some clones are missing from TCRdb's copy, which holds only in-frame ones; the method was immunoSEQ multiplex PCR. This sample yields 150,000 to 200,000 clones, of which nearly 80% are seen a single time; more than 13% belongs to the top ten. Specimen: PBMCs. This TCR derives from a man aged 45 to 65 in good health and CMV-seropositive.

The CDR3 loop is CASSLEASGLNEAFF. The CDR3 nucleotides are TGCGCCAGCAGCTTGGAGGCTTCAGGGCTTAATGAAGCTTTCTTT. The V gene is TRBV5-1, the J gene TRBJ1-1; D is perhaps TRBD1 (5 bases). This CDR3 has 15 residues. Germline V gene data show CDR1 as SGHRS and CDR2 as YFSETQ. Trimming stripped 0 bases from V and 7 bases from J, with 16 bases between.